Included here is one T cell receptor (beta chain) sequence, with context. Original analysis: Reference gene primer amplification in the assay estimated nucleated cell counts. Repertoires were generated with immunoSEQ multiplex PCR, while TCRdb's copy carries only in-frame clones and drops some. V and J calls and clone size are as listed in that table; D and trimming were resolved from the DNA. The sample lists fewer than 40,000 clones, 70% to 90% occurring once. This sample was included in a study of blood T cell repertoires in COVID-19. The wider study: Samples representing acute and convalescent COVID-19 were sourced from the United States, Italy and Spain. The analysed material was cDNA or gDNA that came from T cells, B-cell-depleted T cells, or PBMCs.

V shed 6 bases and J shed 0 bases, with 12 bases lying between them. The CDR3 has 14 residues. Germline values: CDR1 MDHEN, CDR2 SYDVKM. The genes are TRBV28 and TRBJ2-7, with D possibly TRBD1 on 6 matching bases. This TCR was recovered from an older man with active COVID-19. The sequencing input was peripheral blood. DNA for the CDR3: TGTGCCAGCAGAGGGACAAGGAGCTCCTACGAGCAGTACTTC. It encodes CASRGTRSSYEQYF.